This entry concerns a single T cell receptor (beta chain). The antigen is not known. Cultured CD4+ T cell DNA underwent sequencing with the Oncomine TCR Beta short-read assay. A single record per CDR3 protein comes from TCRdb applying MiXCR to the PCR reads. The sample lists roughly 13,000 distinct CDR3 sequences; 40% to 60% were seen once. The sample originates from a study of vaccination and CD4 T cells after COVID-19. For the study at large: PCR on nasal swabs identified SARS-CoV-2 in convalescent patients, of whom some ten were mild and one severe. Post-COVID draws came a median roughly 97 days after diagnosis (range 35 to 161). As control conditions, cultures were given either a CEFX pool serving as positive control, an HIV-1 Nef pool, or no peptide at all.

Regarding treatment: roughly 10-day PBMC culture with coronavirus spike peptide pools or control peptides (ViraFEST assay). CDR3 size: 15 residues. Germline CDR1 reads MDHEN; CDR2 reads SYDVKM. The V gene lost 1 base and the J gene lost 3 bases, with 7 bases spanning the gap. The specimen comprised CD4+ T cells from blood, cultured in vitro, sampled before SARS-CoV-2 vaccination. This sequence joins TRBV28 and TRBJ1-6; D is unclear. This TCR was recovered from a human donor who had recovered from COVID-19. The CDR3 protein is CASSLSPFYNSPLHF. The CDR3 DNA follows: TGTGCCAGCAGTTTATCCCCGTTCTATAATTCACCCCTCCACTTT.